This T cell receptor beta chain derives from a study of cytomegalovirus exposure and HLA in healthy donors. Study-wide background: There were under 130 million unique TCR beta sequences, drawn from some 180 million T cells, in an earlier analysis.

Germline V gene lookup returns CDR1 SQVTM and CDR2 ANQGSEA. Unmatched junction bases numbered 9, after V lost 4 bases and J lost 3 bases. This CDR3 has 14 residues. As to this clone: The antigen remains unidentified.

Overall study results and limits: Association with HLA alleles at 0.05 false discovery rate was found for around 15,000 TCR beta sequences in a later analysis.

Primers included in the PCR were 60 Vbeta and 13 Jbeta primers. Per the original data handling: Around 12 million of around 85 million unique TCR beta chains were shared, per a later count. TCRdb's copy holds only in-frame clones and misses some; the assay was immunoSEQ multiplex PCR. V, J and clone size are those of that table, while D and trimming were read from the DNA. Of 200,000 or so clones listed, approximately 82% are singletons. The sample was PBMCs. This clonotype originated in a male donor in good health and CMV-seronegative. The chain recombines TRBV29-1 with TRBJ2-7; 7 bases fit TRBD1. The CDR3 DNA sequence: TGCAGCGTTGCACCGGGACAGAGTAACTACGAGCAGTACTTC. Translated: CSVAPGQSNYEQYF.